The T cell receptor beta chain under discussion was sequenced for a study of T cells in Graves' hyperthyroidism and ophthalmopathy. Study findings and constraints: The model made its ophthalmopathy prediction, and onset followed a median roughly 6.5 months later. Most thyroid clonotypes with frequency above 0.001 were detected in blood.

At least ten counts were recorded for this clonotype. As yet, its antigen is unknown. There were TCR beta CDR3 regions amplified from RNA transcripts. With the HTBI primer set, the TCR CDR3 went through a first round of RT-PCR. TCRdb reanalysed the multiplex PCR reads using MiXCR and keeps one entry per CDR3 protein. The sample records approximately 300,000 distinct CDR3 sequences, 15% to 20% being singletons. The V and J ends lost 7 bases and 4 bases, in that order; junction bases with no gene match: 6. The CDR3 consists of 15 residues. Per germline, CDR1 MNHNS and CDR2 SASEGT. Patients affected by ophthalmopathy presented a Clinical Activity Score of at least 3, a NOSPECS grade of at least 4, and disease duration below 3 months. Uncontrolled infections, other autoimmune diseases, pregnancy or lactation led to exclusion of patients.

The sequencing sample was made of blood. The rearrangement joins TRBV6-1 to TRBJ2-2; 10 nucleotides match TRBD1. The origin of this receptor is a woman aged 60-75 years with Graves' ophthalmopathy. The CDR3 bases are TGTGCCAGCACACTCAGGACAGGGGGCACCGGGGAGCTGTTTTTT. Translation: CASTLRTGGTGELFF.